The present T cell receptor (beta chain) was sequenced within a study of T cell repertoires in ileal Crohn's disease. The time point denotes: inflamed ileum from the surgical specimen. The germline gives CDR1 KGHSH, CDR2 LQKENI. This CDR3 region has 14 residues. J lost 5 bases, V lost 1 base, and 4 bases had no gene match. Study results and caveats: High-frequency clones were more common in sorted CD8 than CD4 cells.

A note on this clone: Its target is unknown.

The table came from immunoSEQ multiplex PCR; TCRdb's copy has only in-frame clones and leaves some out. The profile shows about 17,000 clones, 75% to 80% of them singletons. This clonotype was obtained from an adult with Crohn's disease. The chain uses TRBV18 and TRBJ1-2; 7 bases line up with TRBD1. Sequencing was carried out using ileal tissue. CDR3 amino acids: CASSPQGAEYGYTF. CDR3 sequence (DNA): TGTGCCAGCTCACCACAGGGGGCGGAATATGGCTACACCTTC. The full variable domain, in which reference TRBV18 and TRBJ1-2 provide the parts outside the CDR3, is NAGVMQNPRHLVRRRGQEARLRCSPMKGHSHVYWYRQLPEEGLKFMVYLQKENIIDESGMPKERFSAEFPKEGPSILRIQQVVRGDSAAYFCASSPQGAEYGYTFGSGTRLTVV.